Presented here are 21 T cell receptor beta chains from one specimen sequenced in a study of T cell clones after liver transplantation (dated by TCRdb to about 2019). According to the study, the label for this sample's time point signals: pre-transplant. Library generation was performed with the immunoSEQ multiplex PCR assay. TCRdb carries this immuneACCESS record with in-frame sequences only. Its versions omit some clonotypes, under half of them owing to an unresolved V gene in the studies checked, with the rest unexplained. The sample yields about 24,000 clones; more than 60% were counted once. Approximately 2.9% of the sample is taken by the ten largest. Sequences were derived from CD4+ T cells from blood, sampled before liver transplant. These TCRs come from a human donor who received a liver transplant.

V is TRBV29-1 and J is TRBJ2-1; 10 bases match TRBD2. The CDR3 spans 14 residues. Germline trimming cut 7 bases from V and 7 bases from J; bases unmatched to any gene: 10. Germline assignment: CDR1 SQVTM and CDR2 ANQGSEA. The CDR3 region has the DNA TGCAGCGCATCTAGCGGGAGAAGTTGGAATGAGCAGTTCTTC. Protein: CSASSGRSWNEQFF.

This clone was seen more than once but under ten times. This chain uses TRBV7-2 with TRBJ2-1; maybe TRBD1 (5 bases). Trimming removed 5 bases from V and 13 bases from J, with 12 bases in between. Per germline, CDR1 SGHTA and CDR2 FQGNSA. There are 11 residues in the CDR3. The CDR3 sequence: CASSSTGSQFF. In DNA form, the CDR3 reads TGTGCCAGCAGCAGTACAGGTTCCCAGTTCTTC.

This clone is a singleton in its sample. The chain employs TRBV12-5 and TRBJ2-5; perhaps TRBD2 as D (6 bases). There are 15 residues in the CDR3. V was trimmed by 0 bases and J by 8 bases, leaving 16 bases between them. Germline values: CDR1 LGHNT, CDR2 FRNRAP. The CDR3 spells CASGLVGTGVQTQYF. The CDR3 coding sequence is TGTGCTAGTGGTTTGGTAGGGACGGGAGTACAAACCCAGTACTTC.

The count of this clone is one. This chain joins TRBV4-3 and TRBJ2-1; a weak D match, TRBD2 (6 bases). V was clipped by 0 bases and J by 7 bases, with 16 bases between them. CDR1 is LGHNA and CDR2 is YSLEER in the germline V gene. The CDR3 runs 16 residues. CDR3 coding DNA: TGCGCCAGCAGCCAAGAAATAACGGGAGCGGGTAATGAGCAGTTCTTC. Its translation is CASSQEITGAGNEQFF.

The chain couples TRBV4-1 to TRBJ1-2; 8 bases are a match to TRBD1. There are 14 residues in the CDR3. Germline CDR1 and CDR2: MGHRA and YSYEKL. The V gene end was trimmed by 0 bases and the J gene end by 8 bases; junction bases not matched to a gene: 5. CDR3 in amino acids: CASSQEPGGLGYTF. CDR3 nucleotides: TGCGCCAGCAGCCAAGAACCAGGGGGCTTAGGCTACACCTTC.

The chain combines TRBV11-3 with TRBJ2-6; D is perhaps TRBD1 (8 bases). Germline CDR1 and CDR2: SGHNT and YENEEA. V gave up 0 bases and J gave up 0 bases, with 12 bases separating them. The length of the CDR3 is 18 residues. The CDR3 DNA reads TGTGCCAGCAGCTTAGAACAGGGGGGGACCTCTGGGGCCAACGTCCTGACTTTC. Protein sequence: CASSLEQGGTSGANVLTF. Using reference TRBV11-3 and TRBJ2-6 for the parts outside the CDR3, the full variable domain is EAGVVQSPRYKIIEKKQPVAFWCNPISGHNTLYWYLQNLGQGPELLIRYENEEAVDDSQLPKDRFSAERLKGVDSTLKIQPAELGDSAVYLCASSLEQGGTSGANVLTFGAGSRLTVL.

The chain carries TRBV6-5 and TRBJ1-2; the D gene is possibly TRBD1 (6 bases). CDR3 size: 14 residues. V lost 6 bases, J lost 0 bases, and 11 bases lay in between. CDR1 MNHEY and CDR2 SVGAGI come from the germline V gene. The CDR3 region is CASSEGGSNYGYTF. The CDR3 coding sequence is TGTGCCAGCAGCGAAGGGGGTTCTAACTATGGCTACACCTTC.

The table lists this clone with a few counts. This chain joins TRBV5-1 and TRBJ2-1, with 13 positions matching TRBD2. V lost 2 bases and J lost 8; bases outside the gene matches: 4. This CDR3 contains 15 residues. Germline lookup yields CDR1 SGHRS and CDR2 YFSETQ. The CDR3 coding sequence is TGCGCCAGCAGCTTCGGACTAGCGGGGGTCGATGAGCAGTTCTTC. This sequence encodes CASSFGLAGVDEQFF. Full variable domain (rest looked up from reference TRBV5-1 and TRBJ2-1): KAGVTQTPRYLIKTRGQQVTLSCSPISGHRSVSWYQQTPGQGLQFLFEYFSETQRNKGNFPGRFSGRQFSNSRSEMNVSTLELGDSALYLCASSFGLAGVDEQFFGPGTRLTVL.

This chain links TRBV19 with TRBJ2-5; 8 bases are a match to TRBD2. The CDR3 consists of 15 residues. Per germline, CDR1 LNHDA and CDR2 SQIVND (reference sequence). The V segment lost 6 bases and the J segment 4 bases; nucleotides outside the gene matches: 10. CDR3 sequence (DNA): TGTGCCAGTAGCCAGGGACTAGGAGGGGGAGAGACCCAGTACTTC. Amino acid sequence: CASSQGLGGGETQYF.

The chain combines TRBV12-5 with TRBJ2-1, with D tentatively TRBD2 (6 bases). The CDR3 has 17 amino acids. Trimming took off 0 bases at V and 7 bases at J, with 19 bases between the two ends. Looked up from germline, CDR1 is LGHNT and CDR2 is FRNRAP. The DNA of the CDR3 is TGTGCTAGTGGTTTGGTACGGGGCGGGAAGGCGACGAATGAGCAGTTCTTC. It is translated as CASGLVRGGKATNEQFF.

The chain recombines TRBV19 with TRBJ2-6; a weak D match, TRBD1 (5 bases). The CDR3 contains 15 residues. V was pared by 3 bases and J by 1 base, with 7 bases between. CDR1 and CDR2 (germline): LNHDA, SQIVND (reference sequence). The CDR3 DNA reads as TGTGCCAGTAGTATGAAGGGGTCTGGGGCCAACGTCCTGACTTTC. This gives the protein CASSMKGSGANVLTF.

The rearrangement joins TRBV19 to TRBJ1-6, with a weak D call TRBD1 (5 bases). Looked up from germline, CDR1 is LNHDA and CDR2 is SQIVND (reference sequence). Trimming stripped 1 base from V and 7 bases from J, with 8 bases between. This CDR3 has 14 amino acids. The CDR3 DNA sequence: TGTGCCAGTAGTATAGTTGGGGCGAATTCACCCCTCCACTTT. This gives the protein CASSIVGANSPLHF.

The CDR3 bases are TGTGCCAGCAGCCGGGGCGGCAGGCCAGATACGCAGTATTTT. Protein sequence: CASSRGGRPDTQYF. The chain has TRBV7-2 and TRBJ2-3, with D tentatively TRBD1 or TRBD2 (5 bases each). With 5 bases removed from V and 4 bases from J, the gap between germline ends came to 13 bases. The germline V gene has CDR1 SGHTA and CDR2 FQGNSA. This CDR3 spans 14 amino acids.

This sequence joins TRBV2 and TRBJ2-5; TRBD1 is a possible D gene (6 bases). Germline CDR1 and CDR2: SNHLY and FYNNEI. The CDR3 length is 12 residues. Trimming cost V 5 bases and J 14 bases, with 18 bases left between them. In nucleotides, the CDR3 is TGTGCCAGCAGTCGGACCCCGGGACAAGGCTACTTC. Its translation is CASSRTPGQGYF.

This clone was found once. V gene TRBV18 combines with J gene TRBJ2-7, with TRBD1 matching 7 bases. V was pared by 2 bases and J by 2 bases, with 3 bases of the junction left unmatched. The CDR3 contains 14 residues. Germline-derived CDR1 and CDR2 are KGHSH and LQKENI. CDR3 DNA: TGTGCCAGCTCACCATCCCAGGGGGCCTACGAGCAGTACTTC. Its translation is CASSPSQGAYEQYF.

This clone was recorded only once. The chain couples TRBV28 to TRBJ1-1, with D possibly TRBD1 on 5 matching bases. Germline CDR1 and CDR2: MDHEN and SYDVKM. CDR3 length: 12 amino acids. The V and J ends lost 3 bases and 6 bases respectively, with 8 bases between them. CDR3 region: CASSLQGSEAFF. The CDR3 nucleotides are TGTGCCAGCAGTTTGCAGGGTTCTGAAGCTTTCTTT.

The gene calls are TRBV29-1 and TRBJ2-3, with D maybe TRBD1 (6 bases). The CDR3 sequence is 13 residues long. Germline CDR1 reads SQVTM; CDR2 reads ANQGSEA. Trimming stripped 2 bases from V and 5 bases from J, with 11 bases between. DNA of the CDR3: TGCAGCGTTGAAAATGCCAGGGGAGATACGCAGTATTTT. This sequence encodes CSVENARGDTQYF.

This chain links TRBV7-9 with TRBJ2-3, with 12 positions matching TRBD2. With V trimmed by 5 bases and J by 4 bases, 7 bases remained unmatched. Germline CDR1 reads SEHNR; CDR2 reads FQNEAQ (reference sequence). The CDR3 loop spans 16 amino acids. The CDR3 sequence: CASSPRTSGTSDTQYF. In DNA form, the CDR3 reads TGTGCCAGCAGCCCTCGGACTAGCGGGACTTCAGATACGCAGTATTTT.

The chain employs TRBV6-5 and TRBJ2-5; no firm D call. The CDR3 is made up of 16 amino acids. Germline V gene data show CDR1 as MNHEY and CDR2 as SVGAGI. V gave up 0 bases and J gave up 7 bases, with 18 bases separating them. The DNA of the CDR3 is TGTGCCAGCAGTTACTCGACGAAGGCAGGCGGCGCGACCCAGTACTTC. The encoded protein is CASSYSTKAGGATQYF.

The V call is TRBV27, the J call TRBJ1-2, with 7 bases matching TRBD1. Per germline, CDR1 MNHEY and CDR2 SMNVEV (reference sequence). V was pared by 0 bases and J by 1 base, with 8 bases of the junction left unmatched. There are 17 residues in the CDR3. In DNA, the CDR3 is TGTGCCAGCAGTTTATCCTGGGGAGGGACAGTTAACTATGGCTACACCTTC. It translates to CASSLSWGGTVNYGYTF.

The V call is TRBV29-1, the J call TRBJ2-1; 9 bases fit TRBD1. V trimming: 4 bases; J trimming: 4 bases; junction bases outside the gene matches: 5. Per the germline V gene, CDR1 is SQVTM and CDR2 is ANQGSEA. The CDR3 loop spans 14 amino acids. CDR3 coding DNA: TGCAGCGTTGCCCGGACAGGGGCGTACAATGAGCAGTTCTTC. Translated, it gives CSVARTGAYNEQFF.